The 30 T cell receptor beta chains below come from one sample, sequenced in a study of T cell responses to AZD1222 COVID-19 vaccine. Sequencing was performed with immunoSEQ multiplex PCR; in TCRdb, only in-frame clones are kept and a portion is missing. The data hold 100,000 to 150,000 clones, with about 91% observed a single time. The sample here was peripheral blood, taken 28 days after the second AZD1222 dose. These receptors were obtained from an adult who received the AZD1222 COVID-19 vaccine.

V usage is TRBV7-2 and J usage is TRBJ1-1, with unresolved D. The CDR3 is 17 amino acids. V was cut by 3 bases and J by 0 bases, with 17 bases left in between. Looked up from germline, CDR1 is SGHTA and CDR2 is FQGNSA. The CDR3: CASSFRILGGMNTEAFF. Written as DNA, the CDR3 is TGTGCCAGCAGCTTCAGAATCCTCGGAGGGATGAACACTGAAGCTTTCTTT.

The genes are TRBV19 and TRBJ2-2; the D call may be TRBD1 or TRBD2 (5 bases each). The germline CDR1 and CDR2 sequences are LNHDA and SQIVND (reference sequence). The V end was cut by 4 bases, the J end by 5 bases, with 14 bases between. The CDR3 sequence is 15 residues long. CDR3 amino acids: CASSTTGPSTGELFF. CDR3 nucleotide sequence: TGTGCCAGTAGTACTACGGGGCCGAGTACCGGGGAGCTGTTTTTT.

The chain has TRBV6-5 and TRBJ1-2; D gene ambiguous. With 4 bases removed from V and 0 bases from J, the gap between germline ends came to 9 bases. This CDR3 contains 14 residues. Germline V gene sequence: CDR1 MNHEY, CDR2 SVGAGI. CDR3 protein: CASSSAKTNYGYTF. The CDR3 DNA reads as TGTGCCAGCAGTTCGGCCAAGACTAACTATGGCTACACCTTC.

The rearrangement links TRBV5-1 to TRBJ2-2, with D uncertain. The germline V gene encodes CDR1 SGHRS and CDR2 YFSETQ. The CDR3 spans 14 residues. Trimming left V 0 bases short and J 2 bases short, with 5 bases between. CDR3 sequence (DNA): TGCGCCAGCAGCTTGGAAGTAAACACCGGGGAGCTGTTTTTT. This translates into CASSLEVNTGELFF.

The table lists this clone with a count of one. The CDR3 loop is CSDSGGYEQYV. The CDR3 region has the DNA TGCAGTGATTCCGGCGGATACGAGCAGTACGTC. The V gene is TRBV20-1, the J gene TRBJ2-7; D is unclear. The CDR3 has 11 amino acids. The germline gives CDR1 DFQATT, CDR2 SNEGSKA (reference sequence). V was trimmed by 7 bases and J by 4 bases, leaving 11 bases between them.

The chain combines TRBV5-8 with TRBJ2-7; TRBD1 matches 7 bases. The CDR3 contains 12 residues. The ends lost 4 bases at V and 12 bases at J; junction bases unmatched: 10. Per germline, CDR1 SGHTS and CDR2 YDEGEE. The DNA for the CDR3 is TGTGCCAGCAGCCATGGAAGGAGACAGGGGTACGTC. As protein: CASSHGRRQGYV.

The CDR3 spells CASRPTGGSNQPQHF. Written as DNA, the CDR3 is TGTGCCAGTAGACCTACGGGGGGGAGCAATCAGCCCCAGCATTTT. The chain recombines TRBV19 with TRBJ1-5; tentative D call: TRBD1 (5 bases). The CDR3 is 15 residues long. CDR1 LNHDA and CDR2 SQIVND come from the germline V gene (reference sequence). V was clipped by 6 bases and J by 1 base, with 13 bases between them.

This rearrangement joins TRBV11-1 to TRBJ1-2; a weak D match, TRBD1 (5 bases). V lost 0 bases, J lost 4 bases, and 12 bases lay in between. CDR3 length equals 15 residues. Per the germline V gene, CDR1 is SGHAT and CDR2 is FQDESV (reference sequence). CDR3 DNA: TGTGCCAGCAGCTTAGCGCCAGGGTTTGTCTATGGCTACACCTTC. Protein product: CASSLAPGFVYGYTF.

The rearrangement uses TRBV30 and TRBJ1-1; D might be TRBD1 (5 bases). CDR3 length: 12 amino acids. CDR1 and CDR2 from the germline V gene are GTSNPN and SVGIG (reference sequence). The V gene lost 0 bases and the J gene lost 10 bases, with 12 bases spanning the gap. CDR3 sequence: CAWSVPPGPAFF. The CDR3 DNA is TGTGCCTGGAGTGTACCCCCGGGACCAGCTTTCTTT. The variable domain in full, with the rest retrieved from reference TRBV30 and TRBJ1-1, is SQTIHQWPATLVQPVGSPLSLECTVEGTSNPNLYWYRQAAGRGLQLLFYSVGIGQISSEVPQNLSASRPQDRQFILSSKKLLLSDSGFYLCAWSVPPGPAFFGQGTRLTVV.

The rearrangement links TRBV2 to TRBJ1-5, with D perhaps matching TRBD1 (5 bases). The CDR3 totals 14 residues. Germline-derived CDR1 and CDR2 are SNHLY and FYNNEI. Deletions cut 3 bases from V and 2 bases from J, with 8 bases between. CDR3 bases: TGTGCCAGCAGTGATCCCAGGGGCAATCAGCCCCAGCATTTT. Translated, it gives CASSDPRGNQPQHF.

This chain links TRBV9 with TRBJ2-1; 11 bases are a match to TRBD2. The CDR3 loop spans 15 amino acids. Germline loops: CDR1 SGDLS, CDR2 YYNGEE. The ends lost 3 bases at V and 3 bases at J; junction bases unmatched: 2. The DNA for the CDR3 is TGTGCCAGCAGCGCTAGCGGGGGGATCTACAATGAGCAGTTCTTC. This gives the protein CASSASGGIYNEQFF.

The chain is built from TRBV18 and TRBJ2-7; 10 bases fit TRBD2. The CDR3 consists of 15 residues. Germline V gene sequence: CDR1 KGHSH, CDR2 LQKENI. After removal of 6 bases from V and 2 bases from J, the junction contained 7 bases not matched to a gene. This chain's CDR3 is CASSPGLAFPYEQYV. The CDR3 DNA reads TGTGCCAGCTCCCCGGGACTAGCGTTCCCCTACGAGCAGTACGTC.

This chain connects TRBV3-1 (or the pseudogene TRBV3-2) to TRBJ2-2; 14 nucleotides line up with TRBD2. The CDR3 runs to 18 residues. Germline assignment: CDR1 LGHDT and CDR2 YNNKEL (reference sequence). Trimming at V came to 4 bases and at J to 1 base, leaving 5 bases not matched to a gene. CDR3 in amino acids: CASSLGLAGVMNTGELFF. The CDR3 DNA follows: TGTGCCAGCAGCCTGGGACTAGCGGGAGTAATGAACACCGGGGAGCTGTTTTTT.

The rearrangement uses TRBV6-2 or TRBV6-3 and TRBJ2-2, with 7 bases aligning to TRBD2. CDR3 length equals 17 residues. Germline loops: CDR1 MNHEY, CDR2 SVGEGT. With 0 bases clipped from V and 2 bases from J, the junction kept 6 bases outside the gene matches. In nucleotides, the CDR3 is TGTGCCAGCAGTTACTCGCTGACTAGCCGAAACACCGGGGAGCTGTTTTTT. Residues: CASSYSLTSRNTGELFF.

This chain joins TRBV7-2 and TRBJ1-1; perhaps TRBD1 as D (5 bases). V gave up 1 base and J gave up 8 bases, with 17 bases separating them. CDR1 and CDR2 from the germline V gene are SGHTA and FQGNSA. The CDR3 loop spans 15 amino acids. The CDR3 DNA reads as TGTGCCAGCAGCTTAGAGGTGGCGGGGGTAGGGGAAGCTTTCTTT. Its protein product is CASSLEVAGVGEAFF.

The rearrangement links TRBV28 to TRBJ2-5; D possibly corresponds to TRBD2 (5 bases). The CDR3 runs 15 residues. V shed 5 bases and J shed 5 bases, with 18 bases lying between them. In germline, CDR1 is MDHEN, CDR2 SYDVKM. CDR3 coding DNA: TGTGCCAGCAGTACCCCGGGAAGCCTCCTGGAGACCCAGTACTTC. Translating gives CASSTPGSLLETQYF.

The chain couples TRBV5-6 to TRBJ1-2, with 11 bases that match TRBD1. In germline, CDR1 is SGHDT, CDR2 YYEEEE. This CDR3 contains 14 residues. With 6 bases clipped from V and 6 bases from J, the junction kept 7 bases outside the gene matches. The CDR3 reads CASTSRDRGNGYTF. The CDR3 DNA follows: TGTGCCAGCACCTCTCGGGACAGGGGGAATGGCTACACCTTC.

J is TRBJ1-6 and V is TRBV6-2 or TRBV6-3; the D is unclear. This CDR3 has 16 residues. Germline assignment: CDR1 MNHEY and CDR2 SVGEGT. V lost 5 bases to trimming and J lost 7 bases, with 18 bases between them. DNA for the CDR3: TGTGCCAGCAGTACTCGGAAAGCCGGAAGAAATTCACCCCTCCACTTT. Its protein is CASSTRKAGRNSPLHF.

The CDR3: CAWSPMGTVNYGYTF. The CDR3 DNA sequence: TGTGCCTGGAGCCCCATGGGGACAGTCAACTATGGCTACACCTTC. V and J are TRBV30 and TRBJ1-2; 7 bases align to TRBD1. V dropped 3 bases and J dropped 2; count of bases not matched to a gene: 9. This CDR3 comprises 15 residues. The V gene's germline CDR1 is GTSNPN and CDR2 SVGIG (reference sequence).

The genes are TRBV4-2 and TRBJ2-7, with D possibly matching TRBD2 (5 bases). CDR1 is LGHNA and CDR2 is YNFKEQ in the germline V gene. V lost 0 bases and J lost 2, with 11 bases in between. The CDR3 sequence is 15 residues long. The CDR3 loop is CASSQDFERTYEQYF. The CDR3, as DNA: TGTGCCAGCAGCCAAGATTTTGAGCGGACCTACGAGCAGTACTTC.

The chain uses TRBV7-9 and TRBJ1-1; TRBD1 might be the D (5 bases). CDR1 SEHNR and CDR2 FQNEAQ come from the germline V gene (reference sequence). The CDR3 contains 14 residues. V was trimmed by 5 bases and J by 0 bases, leaving 10 bases between them. The CDR3 bases are TGTGCCAGCAGCGGTGGGGGACTGAACACTGAAGCTTTCTTT. It is translated as CASSGGGLNTEAFF.

This chain joins TRBV11-1 and TRBJ1-6, with TRBD1 matching 7 bases. CDR3 length: 15 amino acids. Germline V gene sequence: CDR1 SGHAT, CDR2 FQDESV (reference sequence). Trimming took 5 bases from V and 7 from J; bases not matched to a gene: 8. The CDR3 sequence is CASSPYRDRNSPLHF. CDR3 in DNA: TGTGCCAGCAGCCCCTACAGGGACAGAAATTCACCCCTCCACTTT.

The rearrangement links TRBV12-3 or TRBV12-4 to TRBJ1-1; possibly TRBD1 for D (5 bases). CDR3 size: 12 residues. V was clipped by 5 bases and J by 4 bases, with 8 bases between them. CDR3 coding DNA: TGTGCCAGCAGTGCAGGGTTCACTGAAGCTTTCTTT. It translates to CASSAGFTEAFF.

J is TRBJ2-2 and V is TRBV30; 10 bases agree with TRBD2. Germline assignment: CDR1 GTSNPN and CDR2 SVGIG (reference sequence). CDR3 length: 15 amino acids. J gave up 5 bases and V 5 bases, and 8 bases lay outside the gene matches. CDR3 in amino acids: CAWGTLAGGTGELFF. CDR3 in DNA: TGTGCCTGGGGTACATTAGCGGGAGGTACCGGGGAGCTGTTTTTT.

The rearrangement joins TRBV18 to TRBJ1-6, with 9 bases identical to TRBD1. This CDR3 has 15 amino acids. Losses at the gene ends were 5 bases for V and 8 bases for J; bases not matched to a gene: 7. CDR1 KGHSH and CDR2 LQKENI come from the germline V gene. The CDR3 sequence is CASSETRTGDSPLHF. DNA for the CDR3: TGTGCCAGCTCAGAAACGAGGACAGGGGATTCACCCCTCCACTTT.

V is TRBV11-2 and J is TRBJ1-1; a possible D gene is TRBD1 (6 bases). The CDR3 consists of 14 residues. In germline, CDR1 is SGHAT, CDR2 FQNNGV. V lost 3 bases, J lost 1 base, and 9 bases lay in between. The CDR3 reads CASSLRQENTEAFF. As DNA, the CDR3 is TGTGCCAGCAGCTTGAGACAGGAGAACACTGAAGCTTTCTTT.

This chain links TRBV27 with TRBJ2-7; TRBD2 aligns across 8 bases. The V segment lost 7 bases and the J segment 4 bases; nucleotides outside the gene matches: 9. Looked up from germline, CDR1 is MNHEY and CDR2 is SMNVEV (reference sequence). The CDR3 runs to 14 residues. The CDR3 DNA reads TGTGCCAGCAAAGAAAAGCGGGAGTCTTACGAGCAGTACGTC. Its translation: CASKEKRESYEQYV.

The chain employs TRBV9 and TRBJ1-6; D might be TRBD1 (6 bases). V was clipped by 4 bases and J by 7 bases, with 21 bases between them. CDR1 and CDR2 (germline): SGDLS, YYNGEE. The CDR3 length is 17 residues. The CDR3: CASSLSGTPTQNSPLHF. CDR3 bases: TGTGCCAGCAGCCTTTCCGGGACACCAACCCAAAATTCACCCCTCCACTTT. Using reference TRBV9 and TRBJ1-6 for the parts outside the CDR3, the full variable domain is DSGVTQTPKHLITATGQRVTLRCSPRSGDLSVYWYQQSLDQGLQFLIQYYNGEERAKGNILERFSAQQFPDLHSELNLSSLELGDSALYFCASSLSGTPTQNSPLHFGNGTRLTVT.

This chain connects TRBV6-2 or TRBV6-3 to TRBJ2-7, with 7 bases identical to TRBD2. The CDR3 loop spans 15 amino acids. Germline values: CDR1 MNHEY, CDR2 SVGEGT. The V and J ends lost 6 bases and 2 bases, in that order; junction bases with no gene match: 10. The CDR3 loop is CASSATLAAPYEQYV. CDR3 nucleotides: TGTGCCAGCAGCGCTACCCTAGCGGCCCCCTACGAGCAGTACGTC.

CDR3 in DNA: TGTGCCAGCAGTTTAGCCTCAGATACGCAGTATTTT. This translates into CASSLASDTQYF. This rearrangement joins TRBV12-3 or TRBV12-4 to TRBJ2-3; no reliable D call. There are 12 residues in the CDR3. V was shortened by 0 bases and J by 4 bases, with 2 bases between the two germline ends.